The rows below give T cell receptor beta chains drawn from one sample of a study of blood T cell repertoires in COVID-19. Sequencing was performed with immunoSEQ multiplex PCR; in TCRdb, only in-frame clones are kept and a portion is missing. The profile covers around 140,000 clones, with about 80% appearing a single time and approximately 6% taken by the ten largest. Sample: PBMCs or T cells enriched from blood (not recorded which). These receptors were obtained from a woman between 45 and 60 years old who had recovered from COVID-19. Each CDR3 is given with its conserved first and last residue. The order of the fields is D gene, clone size, J gene, V gene, CDR3 protein, CDR3 DNA. The D gene is left open where the match is weak. Not every row has a clone size; where given, it reads once, few, many or a size class.

D: .; size: .; J: TRBJ2-7; V: TRBV5-4; CDR3: CASSLGQRPYEQYF; DNA: TGTGCCAGCAGCTTGGGGCAGCGCCCCTACGAGCAGTACTTC
D: TRBD1; size: .; J: TRBJ1-2; V: TRBV7-9; CDR3: CASSLPRTGVYTF; DNA: TGTGCCAGCAGCTTACCCCGGACAGGGGTCTACACCTTC
D: .; size: .; J: TRBJ1-3; V: TRBV28; CDR3: CASSLLIGGAGNTIYF; DNA: TGTGCCAGCAGTTTATTGATTGGAGGGGCCGGAAACACCATATATTTT
D: .; size: .; J: TRBJ1-5; V: TRBV7-8; CDR3: CASSLGQSNQPQHF; DNA: TGTGCCAGCAGCTTAGGACAGTCCAATCAGCCCCAGCATTTT
D: .; size: few; J: TRBJ1-6; V: TRBV5-4; CDR3: CASSPFKSSYNSPLHF; DNA: TGTGCCAGCAGCCCTTTTAAGAGCTCCTATAATTCACCCCTCCACTTT
D: TRBD2; size: once; J: TRBJ2-1; V: TRBV2; CDR3: CASSEPRLADEQFF; DNA: TGTGCCAGCAGTGAACCCAGACTAGCGGACGAGCAGTTCTTC
D: .; size: .; J: TRBJ2-4; V: TRBV7-8; CDR3: CASSSRWAIIQYF; DNA: TGTGCCAGCAGCTCCCGCTGGGCTATAATTCAGTACTTC
D: TRBD2; size: .; J: TRBJ2-3; V: TRBV29-1; CDR3: CSVTGLASGDTQYF; DNA: TGCAGCGTGACGGGACTAGCTTCTGGAGATACGCAGTATTTT
D: .; size: few; J: TRBJ1-1; V: TRBV21-1; CDR3: CASSKGRQKWGQGAWASVNTEAFF; DNA: .
D: TRBD2; size: .; J: TRBJ2-2; V: TRBV10-3; CDR3: CAIRARTSGGNTGELFF; DNA: TGTGCCATCAGGGCACGGACTAGCGGGGGGAACACCGGGGAGCTGTTTTTT
D: .; size: .; J: TRBJ2-5; V: TRBV4-1; CDR3: CASSPEGTLEETQYF; DNA: TGCGCCAGCAGCCCCGAAGGGACTTTAGAAGAGACCCAGTACTTC
D: .; size: .; J: TRBJ2-7; V: TRBV7-7; CDR3: CASSLKLGGMYEQYF; DNA: TGTGCCAGCAGCTTAAAATTGGGGGGTATGTACGAGCAGTACTTC
D: TRBD2; size: .; J: TRBJ2-2; V: TRBV9; CDR3: CASSESLAGLNTGELFF; DNA: TGTGCCAGCAGCGAATCCCTAGCGGGGCTGAACACCGGGGAGCTGTTTTTT
D: .; size: few; J: TRBJ1-1; V: TRBV5-1; CDR3: CASSREGVNTEAFF; DNA: TGCGCCAGCAGCAGGGAAGGGGTGAACACTGAAGCTTTCTTT
D: TRBD1; size: .; J: TRBJ1-4; V: TRBV5-1; CDR3: CASSLGFGTVINEKLFF; DNA: TGCGCCAGCAGCTTGGGATTCGGGACAGTGATCAATGAAAAACTGTTTTTT
D: TRBD1; size: .; J: TRBJ1-5; V: TRBV2; CDR3: CASSLGQGERSQHF; DNA: TGTGCCAGCAGCCTCGGACAGGGGGAAAGGTCCCAGCATTTT
D: TRBD1; size: .; J: TRBJ1-3; V: TRBV28; CDR3: CASSSLRDRGEKEGSTIYF; DNA: TGTGCCAGCAGTTCCCTCCGGGACAGGGGAGAAAAGGAGGGATCCACCATATATTTT
D: TRBD1; size: few; J: TRBJ2-1; V: TRBV18; CDR3: CASSPLGTGEYNEQFF; DNA: TGTGCCAGCTCACCCCTCGGGACAGGGGAGTACAATGAGCAGTTCTTC
D: .; size: .; J: TRBJ1-1; V: TRBV12-3/TRBV12-4; CDR3: CASSFRGGTEAFF; DNA: TGTGCCAGCAGTTTTAGGGGTGGCACTGAAGCTTTCTTT
D: TRBD1; size: .; J: TRBJ2-3; V: TRBV5-4; CDR3: CASSSAGYRGSTDTQYF; DNA: TGTGCCAGCAGCTCGGCGGGATACAGGGGGTCCACAGATACGCAGTATTTT
D: TRBD1; size: once; J: TRBJ2-2; V: TRBV29-1; CDR3: CSVVTDRGRPNTGELFF; DNA: TGCAGCGTTGTAACTGACAGGGGACGGCCGAACACCGGGGAGCTGTTTTTT
D: .; size: .; J: TRBJ1-2; V: TRBV7-2; CDR3: CASSTGGYPYGYTF; DNA: TGTGCCAGCAGCACCGGGGGTTACCCCTATGGCTACACCTTC
D: TRBD1; size: .; J: TRBJ2-7; V: TRBV2; CDR3: CASSRDRGYEQYF; DNA: TGTGCCAGCAGTAGGGACAGGGGCTACGAGCAGTACTTC
D: .; size: once; J: TRBJ2-6; V: TRBV7-3; CDR3: CASSPGTSSSGANVLTF; DNA: TGTGCCAGCAGCCCGGGAACTAGTAGCTCTGGGGCCAACGTCCTGACTTTC
D: .; size: .; J: TRBJ1-2; V: TRBV7-2; CDR3: CASSLAASMVGGYTF; DNA: TGTGCCAGCAGCTTGGCGGCCAGCATGGTCGGTGGCTACACCTTC
D: .; size: .; J: TRBJ1-3; V: TRBV30; CDR3: CAWSDGRVPGNTIYF; DNA: TGTGCCTGGAGCGACGGCAGGGTCCCTGGAAACACCATATATTTT
D: .; size: .; J: TRBJ1-1; V: TRBV7-8; CDR3: CASSPTPDSINKNTEAFF; DNA: TGTGCCAGCAGCCCTACACCGGACAGTATAAACAAGAACACTGAAGCTTTCTTT
D: .; size: .; J: TRBJ2-1; V: TRBV4-1; CDR3: CASSQAGQKGSREQFF; DNA: TGCGCCAGCAGCCAAGCCGGACAGAAAGGCTCGCGGGAGCAGTTCTTC
D: .; size: .; J: TRBJ1-5; V: TRBV28; CDR3: CASSVAPGGNQPQHF; DNA: TGTGCCAGCAGCGTAGCCCCGGGAGGCAATCAGCCCCAGCATTTT
D: TRBD1; size: .; J: TRBJ2-1; V: TRBV10-2; CDR3: CASSEWDRESWGDNEQFF; DNA: TGCGCCAGCAGTGAGTGGGACAGGGAAAGTTGGGGGGACAATGAGCAGTTCTTC
D: TRBD1; size: .; J: TRBJ1-1; V: TRBV7-9; CDR3: CASSTQTGAGTEAFF; DNA: TGTGCCAGCAGCACACAAACAGGGGCGGGCACTGAAGCTTTCTTT
D: TRBD2; size: .; J: TRBJ2-3; V: TRBV7-6; CDR3: CASSFPAGMADTQYF; DNA: TGTGCCAGCAGCTTCCCAGCGGGGATGGCAGATACGCAGTATTTT
D: TRBD1; size: .; J: TRBJ1-2; V: TRBV5-5; CDR3: CASSPQQGRDYGYTF; DNA: TGTGCCAGCAGCCCCCAACAGGGGCGGGACTATGGCTACACCTTC
D: .; size: .; J: TRBJ1-4; V: TRBV2; CDR3: CASSLNTGRGEKLFF; DNA: TGTGCCAGCAGTCTAAATACAGGGAGAGGTGAAAAACTGTTTTTT
D: TRBD2; size: .; J: TRBJ2-3; V: TRBV7-3; CDR3: CASSPTGGPGDTQYF; DNA: TGTGCCAGCAGCCCGACGGGGGGGCCGGGAGATACGCAGTATTTT
D: TRBD2; size: .; J: TRBJ2-3; V: TRBV15; CDR3: CATSRSGGGTDTQYF; DNA: TGTGCCACCAGCAGATCCGGGGGGGGCACAGATACGCAGTATTTT
D: .; size: .; J: TRBJ1-2; V: TRBV23-1; CDR3: CASNPGRGNGYTF; DNA: TGCGCCAGCAATCCCGGTCGGGGGAATGGCTACACCTTC
D: .; size: .; J: TRBJ2-5; V: TRBV28; CDR3: CASTQQRETQYF; DNA: TGTGCCAGCACTCAGCAGCGGGAGACCCAGTACTTC
D: .; size: .; J: TRBJ1-1; V: TRBV24-1; CDR3: CATRGQGNTEAFF; DNA: TGTGCCACCAGGGGGCAAGGGAACACTGAAGCTTTCTTT
D: .; size: .; J: TRBJ1-2; V: TRBV7-3; CDR3: CASSHDSNYGYTF; DNA: TGTGCCAGCAGCCACGACAGCAACTATGGCTACACCTTC
D: .; size: .; J: TRBJ2-7; V: TRBV11-2; CDR3: CASGIGFSSYEQYF; DNA: TGTGCCAGCGGAATCGGGTTTAGCTCCTACGAGCAGTACTTC
D: .; size: .; J: TRBJ1-5; V: TRBV3-1/TRBV3-2; CDR3: CASSAGNNQPQHF; DNA: TGTGCCAGCAGCGCGGGGAACAATCAGCCCCAGCATTTT